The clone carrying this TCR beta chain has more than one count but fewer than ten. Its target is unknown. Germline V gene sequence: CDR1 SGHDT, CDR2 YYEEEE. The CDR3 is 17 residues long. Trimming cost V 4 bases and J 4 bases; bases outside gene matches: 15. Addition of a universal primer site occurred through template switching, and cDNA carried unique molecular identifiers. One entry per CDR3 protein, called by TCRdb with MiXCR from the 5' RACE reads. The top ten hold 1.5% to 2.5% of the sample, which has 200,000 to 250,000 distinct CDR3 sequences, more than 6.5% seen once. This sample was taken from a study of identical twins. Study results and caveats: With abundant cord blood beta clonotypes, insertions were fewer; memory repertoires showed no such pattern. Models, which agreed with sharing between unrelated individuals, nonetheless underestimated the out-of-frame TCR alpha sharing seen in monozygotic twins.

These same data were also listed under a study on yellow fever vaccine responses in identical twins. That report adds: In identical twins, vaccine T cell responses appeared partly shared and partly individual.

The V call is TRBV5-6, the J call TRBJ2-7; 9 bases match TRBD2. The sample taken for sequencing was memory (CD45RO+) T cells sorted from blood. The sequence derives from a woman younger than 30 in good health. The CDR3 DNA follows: TGTGCCAGCAGCCGCCTACGGCTAGCGGGACCCAGGTACGAGCAGTACTTC. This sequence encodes CASSRLRLAGPRYEQYF.